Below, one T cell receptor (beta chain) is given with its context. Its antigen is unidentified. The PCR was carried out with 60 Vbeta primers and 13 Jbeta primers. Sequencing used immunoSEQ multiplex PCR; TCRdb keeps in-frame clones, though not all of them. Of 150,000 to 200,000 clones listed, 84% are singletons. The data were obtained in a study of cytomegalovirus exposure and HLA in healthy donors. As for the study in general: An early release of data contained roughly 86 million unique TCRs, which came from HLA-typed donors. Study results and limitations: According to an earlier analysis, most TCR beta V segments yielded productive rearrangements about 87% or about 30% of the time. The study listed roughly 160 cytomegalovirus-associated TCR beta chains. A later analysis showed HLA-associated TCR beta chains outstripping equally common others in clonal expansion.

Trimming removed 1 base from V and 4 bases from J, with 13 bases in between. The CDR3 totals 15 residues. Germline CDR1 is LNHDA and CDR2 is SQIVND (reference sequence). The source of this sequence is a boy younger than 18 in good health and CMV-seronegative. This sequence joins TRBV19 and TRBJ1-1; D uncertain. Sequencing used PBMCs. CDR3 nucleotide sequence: TGTGCCAGTAGTATAGCCTCAAAGGGAGGCACTGAAGCTTTCTTT. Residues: CASSIASKGGTEAFF.